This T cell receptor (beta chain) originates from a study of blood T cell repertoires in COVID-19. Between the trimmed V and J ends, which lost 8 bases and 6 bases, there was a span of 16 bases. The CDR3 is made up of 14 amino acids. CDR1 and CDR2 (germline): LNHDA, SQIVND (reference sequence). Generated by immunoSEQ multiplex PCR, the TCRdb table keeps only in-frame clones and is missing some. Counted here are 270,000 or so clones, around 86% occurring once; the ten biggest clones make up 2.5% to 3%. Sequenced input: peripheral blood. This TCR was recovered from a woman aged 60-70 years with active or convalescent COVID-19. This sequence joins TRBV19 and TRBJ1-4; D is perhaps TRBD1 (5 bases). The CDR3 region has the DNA TGTGCCAGTTCCTCCGCCAGGGATGATGAAAAACTGTTTTTT. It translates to CASSSARDDEKLFF.